The rows below give T cell receptor beta chains drawn from one sample of a study of identical twins. From the 5' RACE reads, TCRdb called clonotypes with MiXCR, one entry per CDR3 protein. The sample carries about 810,000 distinct CDR3 sequences, 10% to 15% recorded once. The data also belong to a second study, concerning yellow fever vaccine responses in identical twins.

Sample: PBMCs. These receptors were collected from a woman aged 18-29 years in good health. The CDR3 runs from the conserved cysteine through the conserved F or W. The order of the fields is J gene, CDR3 length, D gene, clone size, V gene, CDR3 protein, CDR3 DNA. The D gene is left open where the match is weak. Expanded clones get a size class; other rows say once, few or many, or leave the size out.

TRBJ2-1,16,.,few,TRBV5-1,CASSLGQQLSYNEQFF,TGCGCCAGCAGCCTAGGACAGCAGCTCTCCTACAATGAGCAGTTCTTC
TRBJ2-7,16,.,.,TRBV7-3,CASSLTGGGSSYEQYF,TGTGCCAGCAGCTTAACCGGGGGCGGTAGCTCCTACGAGCAGTACTTC
TRBJ2-1,16,.,few,TRBV20-1,CSARAPAGAPYNEQFF,TGCAGTGCTAGAGCGCCCGCGGGGGCCCCCTACAATGAGCAGTTCTTC
TRBJ2-2,16,.,.,TRBV5-1,CASSLEAGGRTGELFF,TGCGCCAGCAGCTTGGAGGCCGGGGGTCGCACCGGGGAGCTGTTTTTT
TRBJ1-2,16,TRBD1,few,TRBV20-1,CSAGQGGSSTNYGYTF,TGCAGTGCAGGGCAGGGGGGGTCCTCCACTAACTATGGCTACACCTTC
TRBJ2-1,16,.,few,TRBV7-9,CASSLSLARTYNEQFF,TGTGCCAGCAGCTTAAGTCTAGCGAGGACCTACAATGAGCAGTTCTTC
TRBJ2-1,15,.,few,TRBV2,CASSEWGGTYNEQFF,TGTGCCAGCAGTGAATGGGGCGGGACCTACAATGAGCAGTTCTTC
TRBJ2-3,16,.,few,TRBV7-9,CASSPRAAGLGDTQYF,TGTGCCAGCAGCCCGAGGGCGGCGGGGTTAGGAGATACGCAGTATTTT
TRBJ1-1,12,.,many,TRBV10-1,CASSDQGTEAFF,TGCGCCAGCAGTGACCAGGGGACTGAAGCTTTCTTT
TRBJ2-3,15,.,many,TRBV4-1,CASSLLLDSADTQYF,TGCGCCAGCAGCCTCTTACTAGACAGCGCAGATACGCAGTATTTT
TRBJ1-5,16,TRBD1,.,TRBV2,CASSVGTGGSNQPQHF,TGTGCCAGCAGCGTAGGGACAGGAGGAAGCAATCAGCCCCAGCATTTT